This T cell receptor (beta chain) appears in the sequencing data of a study of PD-L1 blockade in urothelial cancer. Study at large: At 3 weeks (second dose) and 6 weeks after starting treatment, blood was analyzed.

The assay was immunoSEQ multiplex PCR, and TCRdb's table has in-frame clones only and misses some. This table has roughly 30,000 clones, 89% appearing once. Time point described: peripheral blood 6 weeks after treatment start. The sequencing used PBMCs, collected around atezolizumab (anti-PD-L1) treatment. The source is an elderly man with urothelial cancer.

CDR3 loop: CASSVAAGYEQYF. CDR3 nucleotide sequence: TGTGCCAGCAGCGTAGCGGCGGGCTACGAGCAGTACTTC. The genes are TRBV9 and TRBJ2-7; TRBD2 might be the D (5 bases). Germline V gene data show CDR1 as SGDLS and CDR2 as YYNGEE. V lost 0 bases, J lost 3 bases, and 7 bases lay in between. CDR3 size: 13 residues.